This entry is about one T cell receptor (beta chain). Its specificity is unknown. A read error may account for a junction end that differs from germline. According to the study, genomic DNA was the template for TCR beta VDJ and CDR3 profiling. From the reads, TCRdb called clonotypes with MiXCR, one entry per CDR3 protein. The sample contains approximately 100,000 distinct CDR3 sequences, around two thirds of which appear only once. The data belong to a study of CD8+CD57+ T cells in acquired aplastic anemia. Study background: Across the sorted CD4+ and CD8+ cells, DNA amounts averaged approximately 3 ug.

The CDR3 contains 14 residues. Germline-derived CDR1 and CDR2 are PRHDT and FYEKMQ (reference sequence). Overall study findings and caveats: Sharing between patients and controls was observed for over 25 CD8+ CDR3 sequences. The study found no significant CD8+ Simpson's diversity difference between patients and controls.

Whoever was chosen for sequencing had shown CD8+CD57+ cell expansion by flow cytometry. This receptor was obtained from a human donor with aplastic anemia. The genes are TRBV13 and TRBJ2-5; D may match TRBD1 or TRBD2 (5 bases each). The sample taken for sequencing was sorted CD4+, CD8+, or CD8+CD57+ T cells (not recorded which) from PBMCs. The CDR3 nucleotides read TGTGCCAGCAGCTCGGACGGTGAAGGGGAGACCCAGCACTTC. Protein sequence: CASSSDGEGETQHF.